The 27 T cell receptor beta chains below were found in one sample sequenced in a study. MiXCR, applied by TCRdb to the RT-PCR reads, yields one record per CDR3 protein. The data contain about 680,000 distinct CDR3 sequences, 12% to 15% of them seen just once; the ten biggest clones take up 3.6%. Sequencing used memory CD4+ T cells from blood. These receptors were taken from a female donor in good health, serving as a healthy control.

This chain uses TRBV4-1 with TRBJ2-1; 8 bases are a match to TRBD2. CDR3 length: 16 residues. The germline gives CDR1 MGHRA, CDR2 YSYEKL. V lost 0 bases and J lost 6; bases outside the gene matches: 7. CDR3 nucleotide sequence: TGCGCCAGCAGCCAAGATACCAGCGGGAGTCCCAATGAGCAGTTCTTC. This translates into CASSQDTSGSPNEQFF.

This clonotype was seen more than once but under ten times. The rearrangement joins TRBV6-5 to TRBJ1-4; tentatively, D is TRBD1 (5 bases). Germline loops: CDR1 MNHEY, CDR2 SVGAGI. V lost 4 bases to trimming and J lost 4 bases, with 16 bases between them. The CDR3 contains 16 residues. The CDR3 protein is CASSWGRRLGNEKLFF. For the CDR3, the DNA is TGTGCCAGCAGTTGGGGCCGCAGGCTGGGTAATGAAAAACTGTTTTTT.

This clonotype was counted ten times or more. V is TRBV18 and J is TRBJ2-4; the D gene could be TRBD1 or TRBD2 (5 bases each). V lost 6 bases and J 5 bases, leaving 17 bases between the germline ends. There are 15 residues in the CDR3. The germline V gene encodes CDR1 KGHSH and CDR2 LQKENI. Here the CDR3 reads CASSLAQVGENIQYF. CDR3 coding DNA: TGTGCCAGCTCGCTAGCACAGGTGGGGGAAAACATTCAGTACTTC.

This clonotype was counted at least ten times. The DNA of the CDR3 is TGTGCCAGCATCGGAAACTCCTACGAGCAGTACTTC. Protein product: CASIGNSYEQYF. The chain is built from TRBV6-5 and TRBJ2-7, with D unclear. There are 12 residues in the CDR3. Trimming stripped 7 bases from V and 0 bases from J, with 7 bases between. Germline V lookup: CDR1 MNHEY, CDR2 SVGAGI.

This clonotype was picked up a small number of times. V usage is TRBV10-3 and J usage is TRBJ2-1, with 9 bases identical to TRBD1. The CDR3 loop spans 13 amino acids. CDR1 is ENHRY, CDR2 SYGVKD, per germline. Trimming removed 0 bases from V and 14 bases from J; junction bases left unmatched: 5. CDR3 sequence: CAISESGQGRKFF. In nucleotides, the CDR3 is TGTGCCATCAGTGAGTCGGGACAGGGTAGGAAGTTCTTC.

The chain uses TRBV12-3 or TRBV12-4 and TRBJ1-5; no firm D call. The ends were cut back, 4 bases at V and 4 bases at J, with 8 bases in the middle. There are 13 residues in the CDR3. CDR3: CASSSSKNQPQHF. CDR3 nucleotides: TGTGCCAGCAGTTCATCCAAGAATCAGCCCCAGCATTTT.

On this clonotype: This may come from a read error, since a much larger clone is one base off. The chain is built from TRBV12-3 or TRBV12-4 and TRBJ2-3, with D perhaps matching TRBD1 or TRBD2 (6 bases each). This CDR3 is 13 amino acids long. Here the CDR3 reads CASSGGSTDMQYF. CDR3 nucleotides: TGTGCCAGCAGCGGGGGCAGCACAGATATGCAGTATTTT.

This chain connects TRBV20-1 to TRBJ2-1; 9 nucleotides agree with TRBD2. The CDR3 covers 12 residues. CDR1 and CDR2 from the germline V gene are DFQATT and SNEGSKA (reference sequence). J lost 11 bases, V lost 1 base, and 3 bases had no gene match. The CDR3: CSARGGTSQQFF. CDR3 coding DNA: TGCAGTGCTAGAGGAGGGACTAGCCAGCAGTTCTTC.

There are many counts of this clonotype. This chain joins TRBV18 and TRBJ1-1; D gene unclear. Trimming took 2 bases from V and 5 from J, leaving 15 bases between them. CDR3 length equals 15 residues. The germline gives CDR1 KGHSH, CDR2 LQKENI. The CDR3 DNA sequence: TGTGCCAGCTCACCATCCCGGGAGATAAGGACTGAAGCTTTCTTT. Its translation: CASSPSREIRTEAFF.

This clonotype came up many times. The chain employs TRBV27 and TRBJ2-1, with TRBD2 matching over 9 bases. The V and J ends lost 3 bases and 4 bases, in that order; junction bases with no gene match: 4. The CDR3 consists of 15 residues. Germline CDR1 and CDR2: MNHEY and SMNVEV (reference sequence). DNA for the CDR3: TGTGCCAGCAGTTTGCAACTAGCGGGTTACAATGAGCAGTTCTTC. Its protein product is CASSLQLAGYNEQFF.

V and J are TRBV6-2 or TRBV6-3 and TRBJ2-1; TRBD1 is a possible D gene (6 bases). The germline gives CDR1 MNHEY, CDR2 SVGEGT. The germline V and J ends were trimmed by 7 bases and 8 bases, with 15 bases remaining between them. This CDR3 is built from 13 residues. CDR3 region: CASIKQGLDEQFF. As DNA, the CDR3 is TGTGCCAGCATTAAACAGGGTTTAGATGAGCAGTTCTTC.

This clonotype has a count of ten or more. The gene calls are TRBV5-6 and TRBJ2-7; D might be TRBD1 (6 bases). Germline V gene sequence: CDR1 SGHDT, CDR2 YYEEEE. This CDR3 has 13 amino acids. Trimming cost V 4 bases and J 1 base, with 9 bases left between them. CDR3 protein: CASSRQVSYEQYF. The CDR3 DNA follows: TGTGCCAGCAGCCGACAGGTATCCTACGAGCAGTACTTC.

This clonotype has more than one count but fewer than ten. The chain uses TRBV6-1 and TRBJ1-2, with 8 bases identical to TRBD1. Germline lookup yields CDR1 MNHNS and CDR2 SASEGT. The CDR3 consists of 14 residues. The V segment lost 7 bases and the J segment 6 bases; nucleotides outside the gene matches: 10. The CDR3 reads CASTRQGTGDGYTF. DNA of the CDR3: TGTGCCAGCACCCGACAGGGGACCGGCGATGGCTACACCTTC.

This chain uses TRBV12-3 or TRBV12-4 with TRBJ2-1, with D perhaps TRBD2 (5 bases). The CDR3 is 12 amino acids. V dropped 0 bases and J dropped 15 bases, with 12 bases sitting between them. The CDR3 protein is CASSLAGVGWFF. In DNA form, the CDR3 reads TGTGCCAGCAGTTTAGCGGGAGTTGGATGGTTCTTC.

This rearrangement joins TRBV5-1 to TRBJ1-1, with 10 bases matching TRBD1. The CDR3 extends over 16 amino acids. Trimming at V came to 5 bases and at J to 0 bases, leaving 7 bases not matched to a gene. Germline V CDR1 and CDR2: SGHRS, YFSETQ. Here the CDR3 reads CASSSGQGVLNTEAFF. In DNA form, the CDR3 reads TGCGCCAGCAGTTCCGGACAGGGGGTCCTGAACACTGAAGCTTTCTTT.

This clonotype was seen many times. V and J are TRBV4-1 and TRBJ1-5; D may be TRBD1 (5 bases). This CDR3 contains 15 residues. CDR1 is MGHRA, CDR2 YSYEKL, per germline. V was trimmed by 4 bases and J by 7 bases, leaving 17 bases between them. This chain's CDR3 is CASSPGRTSGQPQHF. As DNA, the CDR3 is TGCGCCAGCAGCCCGGGACGGACCTCGGGACAGCCCCAGCATTTT.

CDR3 nucleotide sequence: TGTGCCAGCAGCGTATCCGCCCTCGAGCGGGGAGAGCAGTTCTTC. Translated, it gives CASSVSALERGEQFF. This chain uses TRBV9 with TRBJ2-1; 7 bases match TRBD2. V lost 1 base and J lost 10; bases outside the gene matches: 11. Per the germline V gene, CDR1 is SGDLS and CDR2 is YYNGEE. The CDR3 spans 15 residues.

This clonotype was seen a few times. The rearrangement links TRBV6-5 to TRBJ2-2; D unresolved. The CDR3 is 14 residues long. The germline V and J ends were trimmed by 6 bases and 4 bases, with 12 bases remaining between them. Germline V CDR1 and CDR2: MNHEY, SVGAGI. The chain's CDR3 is CASRDQPGTGELFF. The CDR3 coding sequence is TGTGCCAGCAGGGATCAGCCCGGCACCGGGGAGCTGTTTTTT.

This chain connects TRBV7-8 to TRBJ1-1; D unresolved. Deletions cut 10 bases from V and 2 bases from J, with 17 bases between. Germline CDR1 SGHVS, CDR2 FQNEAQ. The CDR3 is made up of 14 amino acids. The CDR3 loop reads CAIAPGNSNTEAFF. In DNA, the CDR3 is TGTGCCATCGCCCCGGGAAACTCTAACACTGAAGCTTTCTTT.

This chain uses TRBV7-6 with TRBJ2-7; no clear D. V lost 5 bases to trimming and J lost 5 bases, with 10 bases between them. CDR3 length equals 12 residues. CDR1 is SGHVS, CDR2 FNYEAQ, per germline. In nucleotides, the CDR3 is TGTGCCAGCAGCGCGTCCGCCCACGAGCAGTACTTC. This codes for CASSASAHEQYF.

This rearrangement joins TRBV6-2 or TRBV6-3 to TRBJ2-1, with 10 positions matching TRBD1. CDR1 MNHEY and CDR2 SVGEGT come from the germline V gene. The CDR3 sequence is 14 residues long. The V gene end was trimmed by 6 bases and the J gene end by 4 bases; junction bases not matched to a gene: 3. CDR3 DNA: TGTGCCAGCAGGGACAGGGGGGAATACAATGAGCAGTTCTTC. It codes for CASRDRGEYNEQFF.

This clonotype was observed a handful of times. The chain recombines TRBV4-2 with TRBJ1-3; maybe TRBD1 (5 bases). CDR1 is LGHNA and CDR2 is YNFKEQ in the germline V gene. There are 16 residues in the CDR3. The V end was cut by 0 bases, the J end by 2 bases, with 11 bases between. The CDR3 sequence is CASSQDGAGTGNTIYF. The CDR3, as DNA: TGTGCCAGCAGCCAAGATGGCGCAGGGACTGGAAACACCATATATTTT.

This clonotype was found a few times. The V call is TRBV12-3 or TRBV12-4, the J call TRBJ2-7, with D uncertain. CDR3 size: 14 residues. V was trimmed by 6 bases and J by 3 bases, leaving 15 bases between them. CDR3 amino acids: CASSSSLILYEQYF. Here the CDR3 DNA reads TGTGCCAGCAGCAGTTCGTTGATCCTCTACGAGCAGTACTTC.

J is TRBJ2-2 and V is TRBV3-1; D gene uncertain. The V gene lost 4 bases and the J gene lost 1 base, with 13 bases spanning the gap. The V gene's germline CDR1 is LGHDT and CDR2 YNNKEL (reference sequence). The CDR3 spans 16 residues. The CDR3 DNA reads TGTGCCAGCAGCCTGCGACGGGTGAAGAACACCGGGGAGCTGTTTTTT. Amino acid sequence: CASSLRRVKNTGELFF.

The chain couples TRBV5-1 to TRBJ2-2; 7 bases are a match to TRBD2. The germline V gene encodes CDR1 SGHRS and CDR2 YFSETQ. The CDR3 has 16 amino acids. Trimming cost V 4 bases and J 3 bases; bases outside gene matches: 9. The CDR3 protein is CASSPAAGAHTGELFF. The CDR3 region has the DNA TGCGCCAGCAGCCCGGCGGCGGGAGCCCACACCGGGGAGCTGTTTTTT. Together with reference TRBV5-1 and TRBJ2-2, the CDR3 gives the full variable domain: KAGVTQTPRYLIKTRGQQVTLSCSPISGHRSVSWYQQTPGQGLQFLFEYFSETQRNKGNFPGRFSGRQFSNSRSEMNVSTLELGDSALYLCASSPAAGAHTGELFFGEGSRLTVL.

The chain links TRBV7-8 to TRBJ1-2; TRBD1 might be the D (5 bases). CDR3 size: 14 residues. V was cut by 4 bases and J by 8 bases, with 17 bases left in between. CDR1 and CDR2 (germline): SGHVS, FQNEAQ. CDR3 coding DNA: TGTGCCAGCAGCTCGCAAATGGGGCCGGGGGGCTACACCTTC. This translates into CASSSQMGPGGYTF.

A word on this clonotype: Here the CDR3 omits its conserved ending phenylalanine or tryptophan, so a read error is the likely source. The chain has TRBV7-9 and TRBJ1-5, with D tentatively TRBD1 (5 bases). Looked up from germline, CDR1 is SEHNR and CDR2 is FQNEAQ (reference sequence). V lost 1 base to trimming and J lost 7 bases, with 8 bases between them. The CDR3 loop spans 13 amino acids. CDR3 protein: CASSLEGKQPQHS. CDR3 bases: TGTGCCAGCAGCTTAGAGGGGAAGCAGCCCCAGCATTCT.